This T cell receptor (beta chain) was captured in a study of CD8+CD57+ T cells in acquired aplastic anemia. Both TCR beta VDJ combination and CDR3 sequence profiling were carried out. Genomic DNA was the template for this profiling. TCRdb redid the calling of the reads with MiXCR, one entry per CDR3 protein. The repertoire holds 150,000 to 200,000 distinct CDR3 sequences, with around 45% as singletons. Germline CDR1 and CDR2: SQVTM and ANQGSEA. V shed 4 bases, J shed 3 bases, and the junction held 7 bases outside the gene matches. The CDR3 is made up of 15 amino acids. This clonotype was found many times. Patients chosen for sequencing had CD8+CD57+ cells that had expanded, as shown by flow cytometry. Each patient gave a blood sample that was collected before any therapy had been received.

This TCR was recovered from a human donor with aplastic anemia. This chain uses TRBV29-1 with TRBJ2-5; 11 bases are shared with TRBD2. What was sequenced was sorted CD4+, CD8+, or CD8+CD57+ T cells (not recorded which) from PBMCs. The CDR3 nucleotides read TGCAGCGTTGGACCCGCGGGACTAGCGGAAGAGACCCAGTACTTC. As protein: CSVGPAGLAEETQYF.